This T cell receptor (beta chain) was documented in a study of cytomegalovirus exposure and HLA in healthy donors. Study outcomes and limitations: Association of fewer than 20,000 TCR beta sequences with HLA alleles was found at 0.05 false discovery rate in a later analysis. Previous analysis showed most TCR beta V segments were productive about 90% or about 30% of the time. High sensitivity and specificity were reportedly achieved when the classifier diagnosed cytomegalovirus status. In a later analysis, TCR beta V- and J-gene trimming was associated with a missense DCLRE1C variant.

Primers included in the PCR were 60 Vbeta and 13 Jbeta primers. Sequencing used immunoSEQ multiplex PCR; TCRdb keeps in-frame clones, though not all of them. The table lists 100,000 to 150,000 clones. Germline CDR1 SGHRS, CDR2 YFSETQ. This CDR3 region has 17 residues. Losses at the gene ends were 3 bases for V and 4 bases for J; bases not matched to a gene: 14. In regard to this clone: Antigen specificity is unknown.

Sequenced: PBMCs. The rearrangement links TRBV5-1 to TRBJ2-7, with 9 nucleotides matching TRBD2. This receptor was obtained from a middle-aged man in good health and CMV-seronegative. The CDR3 DNA reads TGCGCCAGCAGCTCCCTGGGGCTAGCGGGACTCCAATACGAGCAGTACTTC. This codes for CASSSLGLAGLQYEQYF. Combining the CDR3 with reference TRBV5-1 and TRBJ2-7 gives the whole variable domain KAGVTQTPRYLIKTRGQQVTLSCSPISGHRSVSWYQQTPGQGLQFLFEYFSETQRNKGNFPGRFSGRQFSNSRSEMNVSTLELGDSALYLCASSSLGLAGLQYEQYFGPGTRLTVT.